This is a list of T cell receptor beta chains from one sample in a study of blood T cell repertoires in COVID-19. Clones were read by immunoSEQ multiplex PCR, and TCRdb kept only the in-frame ones, dropping some. The repertoire consists of more than 250,000 clones, with roughly 90% occurring once and the leading ten covering approximately 18%. The sequenced sample consisted of PBMCs or T cells enriched from blood (not recorded which). The receptors were sampled from a woman in her 30s who had recovered from COVID-19. Both conserved end residues are trimmed from each CDR3. Each record gives: CDR3 protein, clone size, J gene, V gene. The size of a clone is reported for some rows only, either as once, few or many, or as a class for expanded clones.

ASSPRIGDSYGYT	NA	TRBJ1-2	TRBV4-3
ASSLEVSGGLEQY	NA	TRBJ2-7	TRBV7-6
ASSRDRDYQPQH	NA	TRBJ1-5	TRBV6-2/TRBV6-3
ASSFGGVAKNIQY	NA	TRBJ2-4	TRBV11-2
ASSLAGGLAHGQF	NA	TRBJ2-1	TRBV5-4
ASSYSTMDSAF	NA	TRBJ1-1	TRBV7-2
ASSPLTGRGHTEAF	NA	TRBJ1-1	TRBV27
ATSRARGNSPLH	NA	TRBJ1-6	TRBV15
ASRPGFGEQF	NA	TRBJ2-1	TRBV28
ASSPPGQGQETQY	NA	TRBJ2-5	TRBV14
ASSYLAGSYGYT	NA	TRBJ1-2	TRBV6-5
ASSLSPLGPYSYNEQF	NA	TRBJ2-1	TRBV28
ASSSTGAGNTIY	NA	TRBJ1-3	TRBV7-2
ASSLGGRLAGTDTQY	NA	TRBJ2-3	TRBV7-2
ASISGPYEQY	NA	TRBJ2-7	TRBV28
ASSRGNVANYGYT	NA	TRBJ1-2	TRBV6-2/TRBV6-3
ASSDYRGTEAF	once	TRBJ1-1	TRBV25-1
ASSYASGTDEQY	few	TRBJ2-7	TRBV6-5
ASSPQALANYGYT	NA	TRBJ1-2	TRBV27
ASSIGGDTEAF	NA	TRBJ1-1	TRBV19
ASSTQSDTQY	NA	TRBJ2-3	TRBV9
ASSFRTTGAQPQH	NA	TRBJ1-5	TRBV28